A selection of T cell receptor beta chains follows, all from one sample in a study of T-cell reconstitution after alpha-beta-depleted transplantation in children. TCRdb redid the calling of the PCR reads with MiXCR, one entry per CDR3 protein. Here the sample spans around 800,000 distinct CDR3 sequences, 16% being singletons. The starting material was PBMCs, mostly from graft donor cells, obtained 360 days after TCRalphabeta/CD19-depleted stem cell transplant. These receptors were taken from a male patient younger than 18 who had a stem cell transplant for acute lymphoblastic leukemia, so the T cells may come from the graft donor. Each CDR3 is given with its conserved first and last residue. D genes are given only for firm matches. Clone size is not always given. Where it is, it says once, few, many or a class for expanded clones.

d_call j_call v_call clone_size cdr3_nt cdr3_aa
TRBD2 TRBJ2-1 TRBV7-9 few TGTGCCAGCAGCTTAGGGTCTAGCGGGGACAATGAGCAGTTCTTC CASSLGSSGDNEQFF
- TRBJ1-5 TRBV20-1 - TGCAGTGCTAGAGATCTAGCCGTCTTGGGCGGGGATCAGCCCCAGCATTTT CSARDLAVLGGDQPQHF
- TRBJ2-5 TRBV15 - TGTGCCACCAGCAGAGATCGGGGGTATCAAGAGACCCAGTACTTC CATSRDRGYQETQYF
- TRBJ1-1 TRBV7-3 few TGTGCCAGCAGCTCAGATACAGGGTACACTGAAGCTTTCTTT CASSSDTGYTEAFF
- TRBJ2-7 TRBV30 - TGTGCCTGGAGTGGTGAGAGTTCCTACGAGCAGTACTTC CAWSGESSYEQYF
- TRBJ1-1 TRBV5-1 - TGCGCCAGCAGCTTGGTGGAGGGTGGGATACCTGAAGCTTTCTTT CASSLVEGGIPEAFF
- TRBJ2-7 TRBV29-1 - TGCAGCGTTGGGTCGACAGTGGGAACCTACGAGCAGTACTTC CSVGSTVGTYEQYF
- TRBJ2-5 TRBV18 - TGTGCCAGCTCACCTCCCCGGAGAAGGGCTGATTCACCCAGCCCGGAAGAGACCCAGTACTTC CASSPPRRRADSPSPEETQYF
TRBD2 TRBJ2-7 TRBV2 - TGTGCCAGCAGTGCAGTAGCGGGGATCGCCTACGAGCAGTACTTC CASSAVAGIAYEQYF
- TRBJ2-1 TRBV5-1 - TGCGCCAGCAGTTCCGGGAAGGGCGAGCAGTTCTTC CASSSGKGEQFF
- TRBJ1-5 TRBV6-1 few TGTGCCAGCAGTGAAACTGAGACACCTTATCAGCCCCAGCATTTT CASSETETPYQPQHF
TRBD2 TRBJ2-2 TRBV7-3 - TGTGCCAGCAGCCCCTCGGGGCTTGGACTAGCCCACGGCGGGGAGCTGTTTTTT CASSPSGLGLAHGGELFF
- TRBJ1-2 TRBV10-3 - TGTGCCATCAGTGAGTCAAGCGGGGTTGGCTACACCTTC CAISESSGVGYTF
- TRBJ2-4 TRBV27 - TGTGCCAGCAGTACGACTTTGCGGGTCAGGGCGCTAGCCAAAAACATTCAGTACTTC CASSTTLRVRALAKNIQYF
- TRBJ2-7 TRBV7-9 - TGTGCCAGCACCGGGACTGGCTTATACGAGCAGTACTTC CASTGTGLYEQYF
- TRBJ1-1 TRBV19 few TGTGCCAGTACCACACCGGAGGGCACTCGAACAACTGAAGCTTTCTTT CASTTPEGTRTTEAFF
- TRBJ2-7 TRBV7-9 few TGTGCCAGCAGCTTAGTGGCCCCCGGGACAACCTTCCTTGAGCAGTACTTC CASSLVAPGTTFLEQYF